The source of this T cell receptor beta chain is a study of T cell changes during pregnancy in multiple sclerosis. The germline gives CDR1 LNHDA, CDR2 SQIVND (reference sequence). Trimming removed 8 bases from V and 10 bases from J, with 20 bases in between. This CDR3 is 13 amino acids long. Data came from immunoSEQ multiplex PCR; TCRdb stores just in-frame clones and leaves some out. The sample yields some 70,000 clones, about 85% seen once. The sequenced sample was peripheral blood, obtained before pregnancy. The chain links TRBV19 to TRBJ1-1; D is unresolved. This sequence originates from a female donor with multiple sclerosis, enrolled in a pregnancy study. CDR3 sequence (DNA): TGTGCCAGTCAAAGTCAGTCGTATTTTTCAGCTTTCTTT. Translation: CASQSQSYFSAFF.